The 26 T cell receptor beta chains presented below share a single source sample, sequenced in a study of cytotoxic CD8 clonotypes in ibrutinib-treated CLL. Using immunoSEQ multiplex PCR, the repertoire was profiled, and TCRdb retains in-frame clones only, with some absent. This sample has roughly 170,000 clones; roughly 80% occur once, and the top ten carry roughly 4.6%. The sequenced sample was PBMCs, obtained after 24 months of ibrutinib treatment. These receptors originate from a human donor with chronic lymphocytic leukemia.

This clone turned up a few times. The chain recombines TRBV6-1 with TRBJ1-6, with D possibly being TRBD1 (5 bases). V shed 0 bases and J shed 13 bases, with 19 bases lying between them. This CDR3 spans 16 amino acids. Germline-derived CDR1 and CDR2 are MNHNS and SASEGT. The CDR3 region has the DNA TGTGCCAGCAGTGAAGCATATCGGGACGCTGGAGGGCCCCTCCACTTT. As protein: CASSEAYRDAGGPLHF.

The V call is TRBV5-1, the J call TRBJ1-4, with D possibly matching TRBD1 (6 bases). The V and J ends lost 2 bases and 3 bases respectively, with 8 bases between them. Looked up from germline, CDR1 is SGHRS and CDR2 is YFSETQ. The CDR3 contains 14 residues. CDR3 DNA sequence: TGCGCCAGCAGCTTACAGGGATCTAATGAAAAACTGTTTTTT. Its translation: CASSLQGSNEKLFF.

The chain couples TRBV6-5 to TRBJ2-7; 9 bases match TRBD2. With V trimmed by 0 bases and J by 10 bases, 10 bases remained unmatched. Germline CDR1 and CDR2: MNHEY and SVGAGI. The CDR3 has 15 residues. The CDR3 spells CASSYSPGGGAAQYF. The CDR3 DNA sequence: TGTGCCAGCAGTTACTCCCCGGGCGGGGGGGCGGCTCAGTACTTC.

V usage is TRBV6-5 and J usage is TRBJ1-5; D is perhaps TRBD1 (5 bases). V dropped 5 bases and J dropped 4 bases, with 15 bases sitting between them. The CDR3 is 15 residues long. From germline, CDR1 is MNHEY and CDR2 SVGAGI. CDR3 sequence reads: CASSQTGTPNQPQHF. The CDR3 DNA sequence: TGTGCCAGCAGTCAAACAGGAACGCCTAATCAGCCCCAGCATTTT.

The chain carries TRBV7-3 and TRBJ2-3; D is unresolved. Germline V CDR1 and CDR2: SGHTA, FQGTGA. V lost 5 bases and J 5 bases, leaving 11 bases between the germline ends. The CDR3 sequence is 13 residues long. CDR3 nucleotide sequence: TGTGCCAGCAGCACCCGGCCGGGAGATACGCAGTATTTT. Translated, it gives CASSTRPGDTQYF.

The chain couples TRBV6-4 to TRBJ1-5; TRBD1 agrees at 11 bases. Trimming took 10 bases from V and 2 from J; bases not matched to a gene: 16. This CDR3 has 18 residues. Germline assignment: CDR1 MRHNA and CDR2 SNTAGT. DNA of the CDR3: TGTGCCACCAAAAGCAAGGGGACAGGGGGTAAGGGCAATCAGCCCCAGCATTTT. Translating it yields CATKSKGTGGKGNQPQHF.

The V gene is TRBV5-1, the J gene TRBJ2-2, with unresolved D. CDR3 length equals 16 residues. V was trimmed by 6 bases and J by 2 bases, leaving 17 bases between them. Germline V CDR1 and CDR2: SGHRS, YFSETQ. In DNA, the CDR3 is TGCGCCAGCACCTGGTCCGGGCGTTCTAACACCGGGGAGCTGTTTTTT. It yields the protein CASTWSGRSNTGELFF.

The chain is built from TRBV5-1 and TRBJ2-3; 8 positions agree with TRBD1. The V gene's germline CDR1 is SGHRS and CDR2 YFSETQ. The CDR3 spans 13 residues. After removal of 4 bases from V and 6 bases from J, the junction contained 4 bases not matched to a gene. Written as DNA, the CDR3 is TGCGCCAGCAGCCCAGGGGGCCTGGATACGCAGTATTTT. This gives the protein CASSPGGLDTQYF. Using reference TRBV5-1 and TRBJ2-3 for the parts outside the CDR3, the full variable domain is KAGVTQTPRYLIKTRGQQVTLSCSPISGHRSVSWYQQTPGQGLQFLFEYFSETQRNKGNFPGRFSGRQFSNSRSEMNVSTLELGDSALYLCASSPGGLDTQYFGPGTRLTVL.

The CDR3 DNA follows: TGTGCCTGGAGTGTTGGACAGGGGTCCTACAATGAGCAGTTCTTC. This codes for CAWSVGQGSYNEQFF. The gene calls are TRBV30 and TRBJ2-1, with 9 bases aligning to TRBD1. Germline V lookup: CDR1 GTSNPN, CDR2 SVGIG (reference sequence). J was trimmed by 1 base and V by 0 bases; bases with no gene match: 1. CDR3 length: 15 amino acids.

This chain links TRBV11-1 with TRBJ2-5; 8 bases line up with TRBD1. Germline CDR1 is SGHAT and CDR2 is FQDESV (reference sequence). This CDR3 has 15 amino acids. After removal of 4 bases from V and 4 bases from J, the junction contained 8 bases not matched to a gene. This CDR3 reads CASSSGQVRAETQYF. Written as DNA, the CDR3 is TGTGCCAGCAGCTCGGGACAGGTTCGGGCAGAGACCCAGTACTTC. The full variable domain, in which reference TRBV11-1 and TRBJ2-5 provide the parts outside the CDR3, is EAEVAQSPRYKITEKSQAVAFWCDPISGHATLYWYRQILGQGPELLVQFQDESVVDDSQLPKDRFSAERLKGVDSTLKIQPAELGDSAMYLCASSSGQVRAETQYFGPGTRLLVL.

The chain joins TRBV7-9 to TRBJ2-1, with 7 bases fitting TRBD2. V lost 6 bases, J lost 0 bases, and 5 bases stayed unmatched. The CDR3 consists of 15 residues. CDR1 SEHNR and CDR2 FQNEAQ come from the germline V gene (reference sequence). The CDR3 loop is CASRLANSSYNEQFF. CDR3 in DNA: TGTGCCAGCAGACTAGCGAATTCCTCCTACAATGAGCAGTTCTTC.

CDR3 region: CASRITGGYEQYF. The CDR3 coding sequence is TGTGCCAGCAGGATCACGGGGGGATACGAGCAGTACTTC. The gene calls are TRBV2 and TRBJ2-7, with 7 nucleotides matching TRBD2. CDR3 size: 13 residues. The germline gives CDR1 SNHLY, CDR2 FYNNEI. V lost 6 bases, J lost 4 bases, and 6 bases stayed unmatched.

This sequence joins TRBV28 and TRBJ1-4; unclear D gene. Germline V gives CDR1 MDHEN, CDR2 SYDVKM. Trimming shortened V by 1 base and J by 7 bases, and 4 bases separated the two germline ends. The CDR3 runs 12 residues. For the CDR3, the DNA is TGTGCCAGCAGTTTATACCCTGAAAAACTGTTTTTT. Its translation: CASSLYPEKLFF.

The DNA of the CDR3 is TGTGCCAGTAGTACCCAGTCGGTTCGGTATGGCTACACCTTC. It translates to CASSTQSVRYGYTF. J is TRBJ1-2 and V is TRBV19, with unresolved D. Trimming stripped 4 bases from V and 5 bases from J, with 14 bases between. The CDR3 is made up of 14 amino acids. Germline V gene sequence: CDR1 LNHDA, CDR2 SQIVND (reference sequence).

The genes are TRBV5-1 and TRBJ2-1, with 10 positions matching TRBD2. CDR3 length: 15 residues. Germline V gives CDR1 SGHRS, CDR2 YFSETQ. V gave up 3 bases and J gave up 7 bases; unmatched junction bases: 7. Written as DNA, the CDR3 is TGCGCCAGCAGCTCTAGCGGGGGCCAGGGTAATGAGCAGTTCTTC. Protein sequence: CASSSSGGQGNEQFF.

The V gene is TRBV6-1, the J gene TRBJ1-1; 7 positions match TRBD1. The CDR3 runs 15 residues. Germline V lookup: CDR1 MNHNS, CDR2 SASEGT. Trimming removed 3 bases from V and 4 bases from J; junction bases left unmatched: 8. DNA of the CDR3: TGTGCCAGCAGTGATCCATACAGGGGAAGCACTGAAGCTTTCTTT. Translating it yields CASSDPYRGSTEAFF.

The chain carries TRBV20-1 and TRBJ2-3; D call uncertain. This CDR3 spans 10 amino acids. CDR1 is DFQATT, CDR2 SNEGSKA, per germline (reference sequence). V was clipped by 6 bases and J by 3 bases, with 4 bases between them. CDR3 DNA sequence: TGCAGTGCCGTTACAGATACGCAGTATTTT. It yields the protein CSAVTDTQYF.

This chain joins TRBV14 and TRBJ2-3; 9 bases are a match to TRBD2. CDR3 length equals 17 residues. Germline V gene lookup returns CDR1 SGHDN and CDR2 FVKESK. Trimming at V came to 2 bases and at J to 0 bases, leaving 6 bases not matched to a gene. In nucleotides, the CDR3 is TGTGCCAGCAGCCAAACTGGGCTAGCGGGGAGCACAGATACGCAGTATTTT. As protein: CASSQTGLAGSTDTQYF.

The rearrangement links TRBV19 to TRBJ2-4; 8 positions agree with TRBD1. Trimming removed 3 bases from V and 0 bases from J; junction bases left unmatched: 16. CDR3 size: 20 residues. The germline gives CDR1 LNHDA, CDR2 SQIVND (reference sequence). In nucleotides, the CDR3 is TGTGCCAGTAGTATTGCCTGGACAGGGATCTACCTTCAAGCCAAAAACATTCAGTACTTC. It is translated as CASSIAWTGIYLQAKNIQYF.

This chain's CDR3 is CASRGAGGLGDTQYF. CDR3 in DNA: TGTGCCAGCAGGGGAGCGGGGGGGCTGGGAGATACGCAGTATTTT. This chain joins TRBV6-6 and TRBJ2-3; 10 bases agree with TRBD2. The CDR3 sequence is 15 residues long. Germline V gene data show CDR1 as MNHNY and CDR2 as SVGAGI (reference sequence). V lost 6 bases, J lost 5 bases, and 8 bases stayed unmatched.

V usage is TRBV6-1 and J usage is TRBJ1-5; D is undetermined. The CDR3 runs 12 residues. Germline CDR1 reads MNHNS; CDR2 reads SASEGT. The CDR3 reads CATDWGNQPQHF. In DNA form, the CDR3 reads TGTGCTACAGATTGGGGCAATCAGCCCCAGCATTTT.

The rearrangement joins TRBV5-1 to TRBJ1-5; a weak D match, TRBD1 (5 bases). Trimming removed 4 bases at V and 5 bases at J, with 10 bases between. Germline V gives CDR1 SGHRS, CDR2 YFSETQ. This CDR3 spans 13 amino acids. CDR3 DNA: TGCGCCAGCAGCCCTCAGACAGATCAGCCCCAGCATTTT. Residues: CASSPQTDQPQHF.

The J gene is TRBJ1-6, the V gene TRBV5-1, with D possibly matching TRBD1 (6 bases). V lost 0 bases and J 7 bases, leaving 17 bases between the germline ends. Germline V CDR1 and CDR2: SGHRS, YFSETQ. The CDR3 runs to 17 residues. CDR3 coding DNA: TGCGCCAGCAGCTTGGTCGGTGGGCAGGGGAGGAATTCACCCCTCCACTTT. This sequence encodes CASSLVGGQGRNSPLHF.

The CDR3 here is CASSQDLRAGNTIYF. The CDR3 DNA follows: TGTGCCAGCAGCCAAGATTTGAGGGCTGGAAACACCATATATTTT. J is TRBJ1-3 and V is TRBV14; D unresolved. The CDR3 is 15 residues long. V dropped 0 bases and J dropped 2 bases, with 8 bases sitting between them. Germline CDR1 SGHDN, CDR2 FVKESK.

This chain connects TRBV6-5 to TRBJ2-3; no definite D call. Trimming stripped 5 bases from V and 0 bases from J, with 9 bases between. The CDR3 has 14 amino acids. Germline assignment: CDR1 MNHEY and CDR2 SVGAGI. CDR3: CASSAGWSTDTQYF. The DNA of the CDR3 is TGTGCCAGCAGTGCCGGTTGGAGCACAGATACGCAGTATTTT.

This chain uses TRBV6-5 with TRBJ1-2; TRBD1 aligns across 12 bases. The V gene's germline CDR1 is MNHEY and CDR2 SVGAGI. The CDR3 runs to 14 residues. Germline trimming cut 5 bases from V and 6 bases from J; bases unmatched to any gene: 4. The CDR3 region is CASSLGTGGNGYTF. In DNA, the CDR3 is TGTGCCAGCAGTCTTGGGACAGGGGGCAATGGCTACACCTTC.